This T cell receptor beta chain was captured in a study of blood T cells in healthy people across ages. The CDR3 contains 16 residues. Germline V gene sequence: CDR1 SGHTA, CDR2 FQGNSA. V shed 4 bases and J 4 bases; nucleotides not matched to a gene: 7. Combining a sample-barcoded 5' primer with a J-beta primer mix, a second PCR ran for roughly 7 to 12 cycles. Each single sample gave us at least 2.5 million CDR3-containing paired-end reads. TCRdb re-analysed the 5' RACE reads in MiXCR, keeping a single row per CDR3 protein. The sample has around 800,000 distinct CDR3 sequences; around 62% are singletons.

Sequenced sample: blood. This clonotype originated in a man aged 25-45 years in good health. The chain recombines TRBV7-2 with TRBJ1-4; TRBD1 matches 9 bases. The CDR3 sequence: CASSSIRGQGNEKLFF. The CDR3 nucleotides read TGTGCCAGCAGCTCTATTAGGGGACAGGGTAATGAAAAACTGTTTTTT. The full variable domain, with the rest looked up from reference TRBV7-2 and TRBJ1-4, is GAGVSQSPSNKVTEKGKDVELRCDPISGHTALYWYRQSLGQGLEFLIYFQGNSAPDKSGLPSDRFSAERTGGSVSTLTIQRTQQEDSAVYLCASSSIRGQGNEKLFFGSGTQLSVL.